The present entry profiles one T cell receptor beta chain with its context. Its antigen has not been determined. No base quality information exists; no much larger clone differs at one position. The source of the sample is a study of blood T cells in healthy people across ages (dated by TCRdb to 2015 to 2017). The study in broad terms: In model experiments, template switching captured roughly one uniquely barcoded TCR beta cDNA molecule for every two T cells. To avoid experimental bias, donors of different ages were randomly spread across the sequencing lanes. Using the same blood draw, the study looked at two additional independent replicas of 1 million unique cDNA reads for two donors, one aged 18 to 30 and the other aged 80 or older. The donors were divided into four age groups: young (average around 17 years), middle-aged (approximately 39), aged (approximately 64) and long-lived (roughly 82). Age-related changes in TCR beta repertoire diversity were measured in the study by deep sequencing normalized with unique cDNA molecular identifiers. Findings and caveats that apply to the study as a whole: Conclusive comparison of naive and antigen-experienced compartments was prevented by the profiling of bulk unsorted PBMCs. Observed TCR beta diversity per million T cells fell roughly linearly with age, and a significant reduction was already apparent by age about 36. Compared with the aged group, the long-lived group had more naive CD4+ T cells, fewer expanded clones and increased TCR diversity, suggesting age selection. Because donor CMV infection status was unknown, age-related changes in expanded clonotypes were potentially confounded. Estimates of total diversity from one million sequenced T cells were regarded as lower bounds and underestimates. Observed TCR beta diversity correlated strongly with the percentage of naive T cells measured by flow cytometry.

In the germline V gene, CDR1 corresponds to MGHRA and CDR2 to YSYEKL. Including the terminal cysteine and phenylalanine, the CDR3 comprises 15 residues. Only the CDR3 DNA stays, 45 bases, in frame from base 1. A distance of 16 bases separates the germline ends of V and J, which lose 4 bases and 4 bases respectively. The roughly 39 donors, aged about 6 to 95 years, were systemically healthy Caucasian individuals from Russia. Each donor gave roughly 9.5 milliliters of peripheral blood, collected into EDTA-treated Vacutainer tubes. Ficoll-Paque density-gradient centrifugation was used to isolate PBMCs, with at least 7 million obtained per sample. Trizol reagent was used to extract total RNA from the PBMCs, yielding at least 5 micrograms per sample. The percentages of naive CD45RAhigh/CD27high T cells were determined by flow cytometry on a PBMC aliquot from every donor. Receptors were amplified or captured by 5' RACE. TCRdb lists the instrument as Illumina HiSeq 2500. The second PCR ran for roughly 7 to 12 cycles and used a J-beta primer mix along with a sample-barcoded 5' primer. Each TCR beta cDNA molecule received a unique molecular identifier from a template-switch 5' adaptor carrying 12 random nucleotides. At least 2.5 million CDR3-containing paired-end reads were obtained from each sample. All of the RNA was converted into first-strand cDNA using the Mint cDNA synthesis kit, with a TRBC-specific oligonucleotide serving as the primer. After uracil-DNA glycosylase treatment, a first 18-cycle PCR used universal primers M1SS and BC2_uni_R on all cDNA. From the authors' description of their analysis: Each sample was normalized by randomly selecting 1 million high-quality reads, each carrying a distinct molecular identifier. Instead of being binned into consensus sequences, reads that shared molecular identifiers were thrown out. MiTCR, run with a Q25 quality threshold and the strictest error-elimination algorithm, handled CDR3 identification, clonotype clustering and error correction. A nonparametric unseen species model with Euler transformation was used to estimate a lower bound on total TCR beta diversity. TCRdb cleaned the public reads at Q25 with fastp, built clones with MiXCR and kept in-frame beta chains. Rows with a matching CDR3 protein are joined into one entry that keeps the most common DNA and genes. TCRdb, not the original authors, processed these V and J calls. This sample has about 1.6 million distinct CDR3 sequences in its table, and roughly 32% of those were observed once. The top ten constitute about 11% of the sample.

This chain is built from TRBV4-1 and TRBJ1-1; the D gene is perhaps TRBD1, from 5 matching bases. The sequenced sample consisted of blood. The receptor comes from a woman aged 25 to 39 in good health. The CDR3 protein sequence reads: CASSRISVRGTEAFF. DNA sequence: TGCGCCAGCAGCCGGATCAGCGTGAGGGGCACTGAAGCTTTCTTT.